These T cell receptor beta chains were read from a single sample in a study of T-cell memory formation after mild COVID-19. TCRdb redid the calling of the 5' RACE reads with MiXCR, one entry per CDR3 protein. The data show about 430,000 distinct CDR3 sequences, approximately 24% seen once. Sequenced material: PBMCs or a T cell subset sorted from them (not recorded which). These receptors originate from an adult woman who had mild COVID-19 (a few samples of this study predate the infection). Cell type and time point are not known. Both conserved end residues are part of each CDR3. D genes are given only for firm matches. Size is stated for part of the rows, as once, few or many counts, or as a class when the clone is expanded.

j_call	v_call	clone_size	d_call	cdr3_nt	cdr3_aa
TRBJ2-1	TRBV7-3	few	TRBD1	TGTGCCAGCAGCTTCACCGGGACAGGGGGTTCTAATGAGCAGTTCTTC	CASSFTGTGGSNEQFF
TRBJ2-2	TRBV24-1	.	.	TGTGCCACCAGTGATTGGGGGGACAGCGCGAACACCGGGGAGCTGTTTTTT	CATSDWGDSANTGELFF
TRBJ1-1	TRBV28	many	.	TGTGCCAGCAGTCGGGCTGGGGGAGCTTTCTTT	CASSRAGGAFF
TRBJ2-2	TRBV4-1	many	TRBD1	TGCGCCAGCAGCAAAAGACAGGGGACGATGAACACCGGGGAGCTGTTTTTT	CASSKRQGTMNTGELFF
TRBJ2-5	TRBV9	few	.	TGTGCCAGCAGCCCTAGAGGAGAGACTGAAGGAACCCAGTACTTC	CASSPRGETEGTQYF
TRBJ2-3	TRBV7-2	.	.	TGTGCCACCAGGAGGGCCTCAACGGTCACAGATACGCAGTATTTT	CATRRASTVTDTQYF
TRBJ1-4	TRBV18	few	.	TGTGCCAGCTCACCGATTCCCAGCTTACAGAATGAAAAACTGTTTTTT	CASSPIPSLQNEKLFF
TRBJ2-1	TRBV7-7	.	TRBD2	TGTGCCAGCAGCTTTAGCGGGGGGACCGGTGAGCAGTTCTTC	CASSFSGGTGEQFF
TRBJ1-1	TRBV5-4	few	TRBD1	TGTGCCAGCAGCTCCGACAGGGGGCTTTTGAACACTGAAGCTTTCTTT	CASSSDRGLLNTEAFF
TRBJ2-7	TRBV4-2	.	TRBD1	TGTGCCAGCAGCCGAGGGACAGGGTGGTACGAGCAGTACTTC	CASSRGTGWYEQYF
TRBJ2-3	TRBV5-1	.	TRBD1	TGCGCCAGCAGCTTGAGCGAGGGGGCCAAAGCCGATACGCAGTATTTT	CASSLSEGAKADTQYF
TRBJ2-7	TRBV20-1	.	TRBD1	TGCAGTGCCTCCAAGACAGGGGGAAACGACGTCTACGAGCAGTACTTC	CSASKTGGNDVYEQYF
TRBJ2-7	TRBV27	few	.	TGTGCCAGCAGTCCGTTCAGCGGGACAGAAGCCTACGAGCAGTACTTC	CASSPFSGTEAYEQYF